This is a list of T cell receptor beta chains from one sample in a study of shared clonotypes between healthy human individuals. Only in-frame clones appear in the TCRdb table, and some are missing; sequencing was by immunoSEQ multiplex PCR. This repertoire shows 400,000 to 550,000 clones, 79% found once; its top ten account for about an eighth. The sequenced sample consisted of PBMCs. The receptors come from a woman in her forties in good health. Some clones in this sample may be carry-over from other donors' samples. Each CDR3 is given without its conserved first and last residue. A D gene is named only where the DNA matches it firmly.

j_call: TRBJ2-2
v_call: TRBV9
d_call: NA
cdr3_aa: ASSPRPGGGAHTGELF

j_call: TRBJ1-3
v_call: TRBV27
d_call: NA
cdr3_aa: ASSSHGRTSGNTIY

j_call: TRBJ1-3
v_call: TRBV7-2
d_call: NA
cdr3_aa: ASRLAGSGNTIY

j_call: TRBJ2-4
v_call: TRBV2
d_call: NA
cdr3_aa: ASSEGGQNIQY

j_call: TRBJ2-7
v_call: TRBV7-6
d_call: TRBD2
cdr3_aa: ASSPRLAGANPPYEQY

j_call: TRBJ2-1
v_call: TRBV7-3
d_call: TRBD2
cdr3_aa: ASSEMGLAAYNEQF

j_call: TRBJ1-3
v_call: TRBV7-9
d_call: TRBD1
cdr3_aa: ASSRRTGDKAGNTIY

j_call: TRBJ2-7
v_call: TRBV4-3
d_call: NA
cdr3_aa: ASSQTLETRSIGEQY

j_call: TRBJ1-3
v_call: TRBV18
d_call: TRBD1
cdr3_aa: ASSLYETGGLDTIY

j_call: TRBJ1-5
v_call: TRBV7-6
d_call: NA
cdr3_aa: ASSSTFNQPQH

j_call: TRBJ2-7
v_call: TRBV10-1
d_call: TRBD1
cdr3_aa: ASSEGQGLHYEQY

j_call: TRBJ2-2
v_call: TRBV2
d_call: NA
cdr3_aa: ASSRQNTGELF

j_call: TRBJ2-1
v_call: TRBV5-1
d_call: TRBD2
cdr3_aa: ASSLGRGLYEQF

j_call: TRBJ1-4
v_call: TRBV7-2
d_call: NA
cdr3_aa: ASSPSRATTNEKLF

j_call: TRBJ1-1
v_call: TRBV6-6
d_call: NA
cdr3_aa: ASRKRGVEAF

j_call: TRBJ2-7
v_call: TRBV7-8
d_call: TRBD2
cdr3_aa: ASSLMTSGFYEQY